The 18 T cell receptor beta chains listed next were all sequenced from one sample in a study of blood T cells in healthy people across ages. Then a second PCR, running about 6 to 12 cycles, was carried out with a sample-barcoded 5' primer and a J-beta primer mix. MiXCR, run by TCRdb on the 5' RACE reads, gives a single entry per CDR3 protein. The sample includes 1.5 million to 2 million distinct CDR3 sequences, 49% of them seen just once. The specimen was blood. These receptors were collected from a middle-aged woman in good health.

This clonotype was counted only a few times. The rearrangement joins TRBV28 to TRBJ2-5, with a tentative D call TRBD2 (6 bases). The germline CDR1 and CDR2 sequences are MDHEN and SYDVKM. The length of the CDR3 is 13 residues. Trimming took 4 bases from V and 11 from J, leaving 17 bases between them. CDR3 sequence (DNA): TGTGCCAGCAGTTGGGGGACTCCGGGTGAGCAGTACTTC. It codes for CASSWGTPGEQYF.

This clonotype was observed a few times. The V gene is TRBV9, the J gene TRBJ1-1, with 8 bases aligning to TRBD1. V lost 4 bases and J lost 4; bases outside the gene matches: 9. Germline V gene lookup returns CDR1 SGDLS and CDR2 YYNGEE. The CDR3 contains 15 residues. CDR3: CASSIETGASTEAFF. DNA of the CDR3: TGTGCCAGCAGCATCGAGACAGGGGCCTCCACTGAAGCTTTCTTT.

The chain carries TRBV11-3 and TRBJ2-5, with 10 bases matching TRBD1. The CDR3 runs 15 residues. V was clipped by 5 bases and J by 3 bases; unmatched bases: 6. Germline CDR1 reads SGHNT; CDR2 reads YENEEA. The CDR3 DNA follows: TGTGCCAGCAGCCCAGGGACAGGGGCGAAAGAGACCCAGTACTTC. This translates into CASSPGTGAKETQYF.

Here the CDR3 reads CASSLRGRVTTDTQYF. In nucleotides, the CDR3 is TGTGCCAGCAGCCTAAGAGGAAGGGTAACCACAGATACGCAGTATTTT. The V call is TRBV7-2, the J call TRBJ2-3; D uncertain. The length of the CDR3 is 16 residues. Germline-derived CDR1 and CDR2 are SGHTA and FQGNSA. Trimming removed 5 bases at V and 2 bases at J, with 17 bases between. The complete variable domain, with remaining parts taken from reference TRBV7-2 and TRBJ2-3, reads GAGVSQSPSNKVTEKGKDVELRCDPISGHTALYWYRQSLGQGLEFLIYFQGNSAPDKSGLPSDRFSAERTGGSVSTLTIQRTQQEDSAVYLCASSLRGRVTTDTQYFGPGTRLTVL.

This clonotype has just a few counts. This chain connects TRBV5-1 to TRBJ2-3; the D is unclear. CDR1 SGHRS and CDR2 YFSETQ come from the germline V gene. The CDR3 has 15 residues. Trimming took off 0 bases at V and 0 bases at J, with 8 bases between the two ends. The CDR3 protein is CASSLEGVSTDTQYF. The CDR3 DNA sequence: TGCGCCAGCAGCTTGGAGGGCGTTAGCACAGATACGCAGTATTTT.

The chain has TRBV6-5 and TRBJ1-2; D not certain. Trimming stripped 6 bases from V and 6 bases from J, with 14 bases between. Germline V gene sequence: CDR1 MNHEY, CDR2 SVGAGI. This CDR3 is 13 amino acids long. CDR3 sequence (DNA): TGTGCCAGCAGACCCACGAGAGGGAATGGCTACACCTTC. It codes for CASRPTRGNGYTF.

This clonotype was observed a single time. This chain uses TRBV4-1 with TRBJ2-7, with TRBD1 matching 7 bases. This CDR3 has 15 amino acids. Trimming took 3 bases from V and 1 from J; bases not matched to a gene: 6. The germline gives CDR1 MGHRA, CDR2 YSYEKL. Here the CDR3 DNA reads TGCGCCAGCAGCCATCCCGGGACAGCTTCCTACGAGCAGTACTTC. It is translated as CASSHPGTASYEQYF.

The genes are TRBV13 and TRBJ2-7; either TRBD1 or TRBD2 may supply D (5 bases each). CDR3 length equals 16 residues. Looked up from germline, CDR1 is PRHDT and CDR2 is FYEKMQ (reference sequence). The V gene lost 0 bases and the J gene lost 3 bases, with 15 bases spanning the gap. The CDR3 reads CASSLGGGRGSYEQYF. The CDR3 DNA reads TGTGCCAGCAGCTTAGGTGGGGGACGGGGAAGCTACGAGCAGTACTTC.

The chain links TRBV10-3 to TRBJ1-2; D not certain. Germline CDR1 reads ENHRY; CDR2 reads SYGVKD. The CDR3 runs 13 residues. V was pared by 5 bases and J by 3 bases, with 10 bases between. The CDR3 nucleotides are TGTGCCATCAGTACAGAGCCGTACTATGGCTACACCTTC. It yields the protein CAISTEPYYGYTF.

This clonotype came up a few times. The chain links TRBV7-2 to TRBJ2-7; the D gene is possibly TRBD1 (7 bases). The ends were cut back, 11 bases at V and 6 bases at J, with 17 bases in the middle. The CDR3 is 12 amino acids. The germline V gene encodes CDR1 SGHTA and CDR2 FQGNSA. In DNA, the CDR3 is TGTGCCGCGGGGCAGGGGGGTAGCGAGCAGTACTTC. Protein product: CAAGQGGSEQYF.

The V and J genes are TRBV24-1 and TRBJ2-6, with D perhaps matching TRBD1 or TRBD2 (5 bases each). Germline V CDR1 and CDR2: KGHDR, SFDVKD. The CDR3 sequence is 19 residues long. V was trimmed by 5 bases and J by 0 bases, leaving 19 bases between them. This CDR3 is CATSASGRDGFSGANVLTF. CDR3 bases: TGTGCCACCAGTGCATCGGGTCGGGACGGATTCTCTGGGGCCAACGTCCTGACTTTC.

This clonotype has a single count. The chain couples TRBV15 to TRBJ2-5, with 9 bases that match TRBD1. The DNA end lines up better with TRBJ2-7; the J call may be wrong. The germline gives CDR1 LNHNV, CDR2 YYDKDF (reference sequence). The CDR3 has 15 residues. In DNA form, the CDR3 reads TGTGCCACCAGCGGGGACAGGGAGGTCATTTACGAGCAGTACTTC. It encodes CATSGDREVIYEQYF.

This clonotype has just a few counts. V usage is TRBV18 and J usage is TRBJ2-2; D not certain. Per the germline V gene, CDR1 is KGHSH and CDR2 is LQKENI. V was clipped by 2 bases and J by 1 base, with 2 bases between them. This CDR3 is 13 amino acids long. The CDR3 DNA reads TGTGCCAGCTCACCAGGGAACACCGGGGAGCTGTTTTTT. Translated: CASSPGNTGELFF.

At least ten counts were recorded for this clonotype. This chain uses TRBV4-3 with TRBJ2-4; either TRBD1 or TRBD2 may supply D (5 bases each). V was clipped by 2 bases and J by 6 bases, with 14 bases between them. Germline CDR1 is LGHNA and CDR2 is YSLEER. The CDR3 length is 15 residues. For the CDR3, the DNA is TGCGCCAGCAGCCAATTGGATGGGACCCGAAACATTCAGTACTTC. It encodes CASSQLDGTRNIQYF.

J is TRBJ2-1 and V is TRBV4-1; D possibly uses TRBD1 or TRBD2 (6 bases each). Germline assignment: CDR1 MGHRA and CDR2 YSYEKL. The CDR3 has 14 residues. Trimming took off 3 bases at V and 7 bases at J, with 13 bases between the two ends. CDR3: CASSQAGTGNEQFF. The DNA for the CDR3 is TGCGCCAGCAGCCAGGCGGGAACAGGGAATGAGCAGTTCTTC.

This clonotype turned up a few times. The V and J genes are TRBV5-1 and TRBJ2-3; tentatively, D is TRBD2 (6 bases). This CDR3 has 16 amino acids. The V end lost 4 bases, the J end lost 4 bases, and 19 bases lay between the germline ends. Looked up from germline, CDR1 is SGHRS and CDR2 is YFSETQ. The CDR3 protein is CASSRGGLPSSDTQYF. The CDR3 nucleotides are TGCGCCAGCAGCCGGGGAGGACTACCTAGTTCAGATACGCAGTATTTT. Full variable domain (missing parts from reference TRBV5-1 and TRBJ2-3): KAGVTQTPRYLIKTRGQQVTLSCSPISGHRSVSWYQQTPGQGLQFLFEYFSETQRNKGNFPGRFSGRQFSNSRSEMNVSTLELGDSALYLCASSRGGLPSSDTQYFGPGTRLTVL.

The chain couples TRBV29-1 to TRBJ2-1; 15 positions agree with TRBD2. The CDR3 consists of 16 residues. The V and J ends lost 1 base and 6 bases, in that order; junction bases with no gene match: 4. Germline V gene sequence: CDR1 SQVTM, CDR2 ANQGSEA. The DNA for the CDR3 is TGCAGCGTTGAAGGTCCGGGACTAGCGGGGGGCAATGAGCAGTTCTTC. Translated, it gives CSVEGPGLAGGNEQFF.

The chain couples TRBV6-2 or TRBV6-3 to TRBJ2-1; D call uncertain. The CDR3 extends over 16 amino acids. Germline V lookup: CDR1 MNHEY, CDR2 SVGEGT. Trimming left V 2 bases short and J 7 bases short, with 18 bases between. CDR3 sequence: CASSYNRVGLVNEQFF. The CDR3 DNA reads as TGTGCCAGCAGTTACAACCGGGTAGGATTGGTTAATGAGCAGTTCTTC.